Following are 27 T cell receptor beta chains from one sample sequenced in a study of Ad26.COV2.S vaccination and SARS-CoV-2 variants. Noted treatment: over 15 received Ad26.COV2.S at low or high dose, single or two shots; about 5 received placebo; per-sample allocation not given. After the first vaccine or placebo injection, samples were drawn on day 63. The table came from immunoSEQ multiplex PCR; TCRdb's copy has only in-frame clones and leaves some out. This sample yields over 250,000 clones, of which around 87% are seen a single time; around 3% belongs to the top ten. This specimen consisted of peripheral blood, obtained in a trial of Ad26.COV2.S vaccine versus placebo. The receptors derive from a person between 18 and 65 years old who received the Ad26.COV2.S COVID-19 vaccine or a placebo.

The chain has TRBV7-6 and TRBJ2-2; D call uncertain. Trimming cost V 4 bases and J 6 bases, with 12 bases left between them. CDR1 is SGHVS, CDR2 FNYEAQ, per germline. CDR3 length equals 14 residues. The CDR3 DNA is TGTGCCAGCAGCTCGAGACGAGACGCCGGGGAGCTGTTTTTT. Protein: CASSSRRDAGELFF.

The chain's CDR3 is CASLKAHRGRGQPQHF. The CDR3 DNA sequence: TGTGCCAGCTTGAAGGCCCACAGGGGAAGGGGTCAGCCCCAGCATTTT. The chain has TRBV28 and TRBJ1-5, with 7 bases aligning to TRBD1. CDR3 length equals 16 residues. Germline V gene data show CDR1 as MDHEN and CDR2 as SYDVKM. J lost 6 bases, V lost 8 bases, and 16 bases had no gene match.

CDR3 sequence reads: CASSPGEGSRYGYTF. In DNA form, the CDR3 reads TGTGCCAGCTCACCAGGGGAAGGGTCCCGCTATGGCTACACCTTC. The rearrangement joins TRBV18 to TRBJ1-2, with no clear D. Trimming stripped 2 bases from V and 4 bases from J, with 14 bases between. The CDR3 runs 15 residues. Looked up from germline, CDR1 is KGHSH and CDR2 is LQKENI.

The rearrangement joins TRBV13 to TRBJ2-5, with 8 positions matching TRBD2. The CDR3 runs 15 residues. Trimming took 5 bases from V and 7 from J; bases not matched to a gene: 12. Germline values: CDR1 PRHDT, CDR2 FYEKMQ (reference sequence). The CDR3 DNA reads as TGTGCCAGCAGCGGCGAGGCCGGGGGGGATGGGACCCAGTACTTC. Translated: CASSGEAGGDGTQYF.

This clone has only a few counts. The V gene is TRBV30, the J gene TRBJ1-5, with D perhaps TRBD1 (5 bases). Germline V lookup: CDR1 GTSNPN, CDR2 SVGIG (reference sequence). V was cut by 1 base and J by 4 bases, with 11 bases left in between. The CDR3 contains 14 residues. As DNA, the CDR3 is TGTGCCTGGAGTGGGACATCTATTAATCAGCCCCAGCATTTT. Translation gives CAWSGTSINQPQHF.

This chain joins TRBV4-1 and TRBJ2-3; 7 bases are shared with TRBD2. The CDR3 is made up of 15 amino acids. Unmatched junction bases numbered 6, after V lost 4 bases and J lost 2 bases. Germline CDR1 reads MGHRA; CDR2 reads YSYEKL. CDR3 nucleotides: TGCGCCAGCAGCCCTCCGAGCGGGGTCACAGATACGCAGTATTTT. Protein product: CASSPPSGVTDTQYF.

The chain uses TRBV7-2 and TRBJ2-3; D is uncertain. The CDR3 has 16 amino acids. Germline V lookup: CDR1 SGHTA, CDR2 FQGNSA. V was trimmed by 8 bases and J by 0 bases, leaving 18 bases between them. The CDR3 region has the DNA TGTGCCAGCCTTAGGACGGCCCGAGTTAGCACAGATACGCAGTATTTT. Its protein product is CASLRTARVSTDTQYF. Full variable domain (rest looked up from reference TRBV7-2 and TRBJ2-3): GAGVSQSPSNKVTEKGKDVELRCDPISGHTALYWYRQSLGQGLEFLIYFQGNSAPDKSGLPSDRFSAERTGGSVSTLTIQRTQQEDSAVYLCASLRTARVSTDTQYFGPGTRLTVL.

The J gene is TRBJ2-6, the V gene TRBV28; possibly TRBD1 for D (6 bases). The germline V and J ends were trimmed by 5 bases and 0 bases, with 11 bases remaining between them. The CDR3 is 16 residues long. Germline lookup yields CDR1 MDHEN and CDR2 SYDVKM. The CDR3 protein is CASSGGQFSGANVLTF. CDR3 DNA: TGTGCCAGCAGTGGCGGACAGTTCTCTGGGGCCAACGTCCTGACTTTC.

The CDR3 protein is CASSHLHQPQHF. CDR3 nucleotide sequence: TGTGCCAGCAGCCACCTCCATCAGCCCCAGCATTTT. The V call is TRBV6-2 or TRBV6-3, the J call TRBJ1-5; no clear D. Germline-derived CDR1 and CDR2 are MNHEY and SVGEGT. There are 12 residues in the CDR3. The ends were cut back, 6 bases at V and 5 bases at J, with 8 bases in the middle.

The chain has TRBV7-2 and TRBJ2-3, with D possibly being TRBD1 (6 bases). The CDR3 spans 15 residues. Between the trimmed V and J ends, which lost 4 bases and 4 bases, there was a span of 15 bases. CDR1 and CDR2 from the germline V gene are SGHTA and FQGNSA. Here the CDR3 reads CASSSSRGRPDTQYF. The CDR3 nucleotides read TGTGCCAGCAGCTCCAGCAGGGGTCGACCAGATACGCAGTATTTT. Based on the CDR3 plus reference TRBV7-2 and TRBJ2-3, the full variable domain is GAGVSQSPSNKVTEKGKDVELRCDPISGHTALYWYRQSLGQGLEFLIYFQGNSAPDKSGLPSDRFSAERTGGSVSTLTIQRTQQEDSAVYLCASSSSRGRPDTQYFGPGTRLTVL.

The V call is TRBV6-5, the J call TRBJ2-5; D possibly matches TRBD1 or TRBD2 (5 bases each). Germline V CDR1 and CDR2: MNHEY, SVGAGI. This CDR3 has 12 amino acids. V was pared by 9 bases and J by 7 bases, with 15 bases between. The CDR3 region has the DNA TGTGCCAGTTCCGGGGACGTATGGACCCAGTACTTC. It codes for CASSGDVWTQYF.

The genes are TRBV4-1 and TRBJ2-7; unclear D gene. V lost 0 bases and J lost 6, with 3 bases in between. The CDR3 contains 11 residues. The germline CDR1 and CDR2 sequences are MGHRA and YSYEKL. The CDR3 nucleotides are TGCGCCAGCAGCCAAGATCGCGAGCAGTACTTC. Translated, it gives CASSQDREQYF.

The chain recombines TRBV10-2 with TRBJ1-1; the D gene is possibly TRBD1 (5 bases). CDR1 and CDR2 from the germline V gene are WSHSY and SAAADI. The CDR3 consists of 13 residues. Trimming removed 11 bases at V and 7 bases at J, with 20 bases between. The CDR3 region has the DNA TGCGCCGCCGCGAGGGACCTACAAATTGAAGCTTTCTTT. Its translation: CAAARDLQIEAFF.

V gene TRBV27 combines with J gene TRBJ2-7, with a weak D call TRBD2 (6 bases). The germline V gene encodes CDR1 MNHEY and CDR2 SMNVEV (reference sequence). V lost 3 bases and J lost 1, with 7 bases in between. This CDR3 is 13 amino acids long. As DNA, the CDR3 is TGTGCCAGCAGTTTGCGGGGTTCCTACGAGCAGTACTTC. Translation: CASSLRGSYEQYF.

The V gene is TRBV7-9, the J gene TRBJ2-5, with TRBD2 identical over 12 bases. This CDR3 contains 15 residues. Germline CDR1 SEHNR, CDR2 FQNEAQ (reference sequence). V lost 3 bases to trimming and J lost 3 bases; unmatched junction nucleotides: 2. CDR3 amino acids: CASSLWTSGKETQYF. CDR3 sequence (DNA): TGTGCCAGCAGCTTGTGGACTAGCGGGAAAGAGACCCAGTACTTC. The complete variable domain, with remaining parts taken from reference TRBV7-9 and TRBJ2-5, reads DTGVSQNPRHKITKRGQNVTFRCDPISEHNRLYWYRQTLGQGPEFLTYFQNEAQLEKSRLLSDRFSAERPKGSFSTLEIQRTEQGDSAMYLCASSLWTSGKETQYFGPGTRLLVL.

CDR3 sequence (DNA): TGTGCCAGCAGCTTGACTAGCGGTTCTTCCTACGAGCAGTACTTC. Translation gives CASSLTSGSSYEQYF. The gene calls are TRBV5-5 and TRBJ2-7, with 8 bases matching TRBD2. Germline lookup yields CDR1 SGHKS and CDR2 YYEKEE (reference sequence). This CDR3 is built from 15 residues. V trimming: 1 base; J trimming: 1 base; junction bases outside the gene matches: 4.

The CDR3 protein is CASSFSGDPGREQFF. The CDR3 bases are TGTGCCAGCAGCTTCAGCGGGGACCCGGGTCGAGAGCAGTTCTTC. The chain carries TRBV7-2 and TRBJ2-1, with 7 bases that match TRBD2. This CDR3 is 15 amino acids long. The J segment lost 10 bases and the V segment lost 3 bases, leaving 12 bases of the junction unmatched. Germline-derived CDR1 and CDR2 are SGHTA and FQGNSA. Using reference TRBV7-2 and TRBJ2-1 for the parts outside the CDR3, the full variable domain is GAGVSQSPSNKVTEKGKDVELRCDPISGHTALYWYRQSLGQGLEFLIYFQGNSAPDKSGLPSDRFSAERTGGSVSTLTIQRTQQEDSAVYLCASSFSGDPGREQFFGPGTRLTVL.

V is TRBV5-1 and J is TRBJ2-6; D is uncertain. The CDR3 length is 13 residues. The V end lost 5 bases, the J end lost 3 bases, and 6 bases lay between the germline ends. Germline lookup yields CDR1 SGHRS and CDR2 YFSETQ. Here the CDR3 DNA reads TGCGCCAGCAGTATAGGTGGGGCCAACGTCCTGACTTTC. Amino acid sequence: CASSIGGANVLTF.

DNA for the CDR3: TGTGCCAGCAGCTTACTAGCTTATACGCAGTATTTT. It specifies CASSLLAYTQYF. The chain has TRBV5-6 and TRBJ2-3; D is perhaps TRBD2 (6 bases). This CDR3 comprises 12 residues. Germline values: CDR1 SGHDT, CDR2 YYEEEE. V was cut by 2 bases and J by 7 bases, with 8 bases left in between. Full variable domain (rest looked up from reference TRBV5-6 and TRBJ2-3): DAGVTQSPTHLIKTRGQQVTLRCSPKSGHDTVSWYQQALGQGPQFIFQYYEEEERQRGNFPDRFSGHQFPNYSSELNVNALLLGDSALYLCASSLLAYTQYFGPGTRLTVL.

The gene calls are TRBV30 and TRBJ1-3; 8 positions match TRBD1. Germline lookup yields CDR1 GTSNPN and CDR2 SVGIG (reference sequence). The CDR3 covers 12 residues. V trimming: 5 bases; J trimming: 8 bases; junction bases outside the gene matches: 5. The CDR3 coding sequence is TGTGCCTGGGGCCAGGGGGCGGACACCATATATTTT. Translated, it gives CAWGQGADTIYF.

The gene calls are TRBV7-6 and TRBJ2-1, with TRBD2 matching over 11 bases. Germline V gene sequence: CDR1 SGHVS, CDR2 FNYEAQ. The ends lost 3 bases at V and 4 bases at J; junction bases unmatched: 2. CDR3 length: 15 amino acids. The DNA for the CDR3 is TGTGCCAGCAGCTTTTCTAGCGGGGGGTACAATGAGCAGTTCTTC. Its protein product is CASSFSSGGYNEQFF.

The V gene is TRBV15, the J gene TRBJ1-1, with 7 bases fitting TRBD1. This CDR3 has 16 residues. Germline CDR1 reads LNHNV; CDR2 reads YYDKDF (reference sequence). The V gene end was trimmed by 0 bases and the J gene end by 1 base; junction bases not matched to a gene: 5. CDR3 in DNA: TGTGCCACCAGCAGAGAGGCAGGGGGAGGGAACACTGAAGCTTTCTTT. Translated, it gives CATSREAGGGNTEAFF.

The chain carries TRBV2 and TRBJ1-4; 7 bases agree with TRBD1. The CDR3 has 15 amino acids. Unmatched junction bases numbered 15, after V lost 10 bases and J lost 7 bases. CDR1 and CDR2 (germline): SNHLY, FYNNEI. DNA of the CDR3: TGTGCCACCTCGACAGGGACGCGGAGGGTTGAAAAACTGTTTTTT. This sequence encodes CATSTGTRRVEKLFF.

The chain links TRBV7-9 to TRBJ2-3, with D perhaps TRBD1 (6 bases). The V end lost 4 bases, the J end lost 0 bases, and 8 bases lay between the germline ends. Germline-derived CDR1 and CDR2 are SEHNR and FQNEAQ (reference sequence). This CDR3 has 14 residues. The CDR3 DNA reads as TGTGCCAGCAGCTCAGGACAGAGCACAGATACGCAGTATTTT. This codes for CASSSGQSTDTQYF.

V usage is TRBV7-9 and J usage is TRBJ2-1; 13 bases map to TRBD2. This CDR3 is built from 14 residues. After removal of 6 bases from V and 5 bases from J, the junction contained 1 base not matched to a gene. Germline V lookup: CDR1 SEHNR, CDR2 FQNEAQ (reference sequence). CDR3 nucleotides: TGTGCCAGCAGGGGACTAGCGGGGCACAATGAGCAGTTCTTC. It specifies CASRGLAGHNEQFF.

This clone was counted a few times. The rearrangement links TRBV6-5 to TRBJ1-2; D possibly corresponds to TRBD1 (5 bases). From germline, CDR1 is MNHEY and CDR2 SVGAGI. Trimming pared 4 bases from V and 0 bases from J, leaving 15 bases between. The CDR3 covers 16 residues. As DNA, the CDR3 is TGTGCCAGCAGTTCCCCCCCGGGGACCGCTAACTATGGCTACACCTTC. Residues: CASSSPPGTANYGYTF.

This chain connects TRBV2 to TRBJ2-7; 11 nucleotides align to TRBD2. V trimming: 8 bases; J trimming: 6 bases; junction bases outside the gene matches: 12. The germline V gene has CDR1 SNHLY and CDR2 FYNNEI. CDR3 length: 15 amino acids. CDR3 sequence (DNA): TGTGCCAGCCGGGCAACTAGCGGGAGAGGCTCCGAGCAGTACTTC. As protein: CASRATSGRGSEQYF.